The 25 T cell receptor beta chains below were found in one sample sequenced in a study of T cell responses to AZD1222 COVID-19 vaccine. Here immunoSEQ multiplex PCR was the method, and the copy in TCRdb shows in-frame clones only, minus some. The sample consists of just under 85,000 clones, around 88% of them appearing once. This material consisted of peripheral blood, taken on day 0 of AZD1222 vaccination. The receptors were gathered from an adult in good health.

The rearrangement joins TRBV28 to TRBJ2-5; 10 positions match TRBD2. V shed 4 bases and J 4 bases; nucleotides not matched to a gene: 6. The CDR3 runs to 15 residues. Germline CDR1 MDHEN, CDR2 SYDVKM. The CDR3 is CASSSHLAGAETQYF. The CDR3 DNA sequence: TGTGCCAGCAGTTCCCATCTAGCGGGAGCAGAGACCCAGTACTTC.

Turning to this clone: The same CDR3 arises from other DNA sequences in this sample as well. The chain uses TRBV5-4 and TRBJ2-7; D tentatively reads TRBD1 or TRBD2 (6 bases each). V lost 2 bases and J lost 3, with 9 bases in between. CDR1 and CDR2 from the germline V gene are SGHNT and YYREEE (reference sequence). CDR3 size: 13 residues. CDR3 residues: CASSLGGNYEQYF. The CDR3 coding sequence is TGTGCCAGCAGCTTAGGGGGGAACTACGAGCAGTACTTC.

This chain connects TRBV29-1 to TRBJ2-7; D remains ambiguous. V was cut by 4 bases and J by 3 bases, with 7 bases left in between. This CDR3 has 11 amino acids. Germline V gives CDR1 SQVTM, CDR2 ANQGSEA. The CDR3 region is CSVALNYEQYF. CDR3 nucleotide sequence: TGCAGCGTTGCATTGAACTACGAGCAGTACTTC.

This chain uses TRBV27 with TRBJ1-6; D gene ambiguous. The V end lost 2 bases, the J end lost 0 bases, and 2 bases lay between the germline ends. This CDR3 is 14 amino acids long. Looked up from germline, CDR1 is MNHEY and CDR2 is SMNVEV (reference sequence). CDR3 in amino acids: CASSLRSYNSPLHF. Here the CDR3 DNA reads TGTGCCAGCAGTTTACGCTCCTATAATTCACCCCTCCACTTT.

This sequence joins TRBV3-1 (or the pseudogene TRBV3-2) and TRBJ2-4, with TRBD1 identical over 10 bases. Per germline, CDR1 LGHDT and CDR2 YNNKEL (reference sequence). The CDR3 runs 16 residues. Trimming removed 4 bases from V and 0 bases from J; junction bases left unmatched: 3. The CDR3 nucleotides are TGTGCCAGCAGCCGTCGGGACAGGGGAGCCAAAAACATTCAGTACTTC. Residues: CASSRRDRGAKNIQYF.

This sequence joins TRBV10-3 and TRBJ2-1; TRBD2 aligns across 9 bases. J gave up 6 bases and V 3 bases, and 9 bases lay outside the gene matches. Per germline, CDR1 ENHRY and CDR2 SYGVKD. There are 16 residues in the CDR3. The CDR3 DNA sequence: TGTGCCATCAGTGAAAGGCGGGAGGGCCGCGGCAATGAGCAGTTCTTC. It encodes CAISERREGRGNEQFF.

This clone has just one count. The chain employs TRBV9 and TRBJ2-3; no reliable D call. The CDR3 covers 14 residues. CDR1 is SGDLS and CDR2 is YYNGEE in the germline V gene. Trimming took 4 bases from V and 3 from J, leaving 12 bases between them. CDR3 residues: CASSMASGTDTQYF. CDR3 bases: TGTGCCAGCAGCATGGCTTCAGGAACAGATACGCAGTATTTT.

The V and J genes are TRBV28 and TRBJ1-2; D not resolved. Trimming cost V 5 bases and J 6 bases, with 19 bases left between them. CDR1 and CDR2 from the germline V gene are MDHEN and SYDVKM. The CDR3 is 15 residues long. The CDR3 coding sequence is TGTGCCAGCAGTGCCACGGACGCCCCTCATCATGGCTACACCTTC. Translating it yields CASSATDAPHHGYTF.

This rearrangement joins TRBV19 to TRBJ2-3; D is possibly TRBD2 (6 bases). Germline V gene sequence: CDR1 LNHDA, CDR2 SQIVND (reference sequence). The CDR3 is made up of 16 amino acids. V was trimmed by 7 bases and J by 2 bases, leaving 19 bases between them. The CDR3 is CASTTQMTSFTDTQYF. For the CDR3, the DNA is TGTGCCAGTACCACCCAAATGACTAGTTTCACAGATACGCAGTATTTT.

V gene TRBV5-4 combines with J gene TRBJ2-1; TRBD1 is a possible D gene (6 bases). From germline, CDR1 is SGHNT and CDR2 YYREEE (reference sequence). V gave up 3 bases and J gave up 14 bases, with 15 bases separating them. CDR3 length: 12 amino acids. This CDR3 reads CASSSPGEEEFF. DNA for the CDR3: TGTGCCAGCAGCTCACCAGGGGAAGAAGAGTTCTTC.

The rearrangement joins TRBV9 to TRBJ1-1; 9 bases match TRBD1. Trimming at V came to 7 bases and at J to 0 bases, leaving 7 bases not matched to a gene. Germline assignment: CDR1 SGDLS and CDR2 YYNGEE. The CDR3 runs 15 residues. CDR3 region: CASARGDRVNTEAFF. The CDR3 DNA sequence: TGTGCCAGCGCACGGGGGGACAGGGTGAACACTGAAGCTTTCTTT.

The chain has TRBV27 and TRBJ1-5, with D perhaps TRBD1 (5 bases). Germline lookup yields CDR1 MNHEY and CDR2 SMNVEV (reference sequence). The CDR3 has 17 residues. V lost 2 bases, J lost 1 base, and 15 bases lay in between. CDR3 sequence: CASSLMGGGVSNQPQHF. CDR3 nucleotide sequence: TGTGCCAGCAGTTTAATGGGGGGAGGGGTCAGCAATCAGCCCCAGCATTTT.

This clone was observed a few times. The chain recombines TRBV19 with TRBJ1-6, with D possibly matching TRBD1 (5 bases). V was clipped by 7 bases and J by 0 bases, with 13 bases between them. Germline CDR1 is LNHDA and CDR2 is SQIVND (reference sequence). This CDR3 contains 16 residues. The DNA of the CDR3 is TGTGCCAGTACCCCGGGGCGGAGCTCCTATAATTCACCCCTCCACTTT. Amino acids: CASTPGRSSYNSPLHF.

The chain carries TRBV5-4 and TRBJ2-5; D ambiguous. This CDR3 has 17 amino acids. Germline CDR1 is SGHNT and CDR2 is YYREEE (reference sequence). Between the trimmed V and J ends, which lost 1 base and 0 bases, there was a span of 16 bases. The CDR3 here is CASSLTSGGANQETQYF. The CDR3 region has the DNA TGTGCCAGCAGCTTGACTTCGGGTGGCGCGAACCAAGAGACCCAGTACTTC. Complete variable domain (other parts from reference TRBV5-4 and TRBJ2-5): ETGVTQSPTHLIKTRGQQVTLRCSSQSGHNTVSWYQQALGQGPQFIFQYYREEENGRGNFPPRFSGLQFPNYSSELNVNALELDDSALYLCASSLTSGGANQETQYFGPGTRLLVL.

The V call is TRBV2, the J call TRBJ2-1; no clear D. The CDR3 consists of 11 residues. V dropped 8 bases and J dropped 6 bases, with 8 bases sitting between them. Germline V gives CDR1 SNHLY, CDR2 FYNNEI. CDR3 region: CASRTVNEQFF. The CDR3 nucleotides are TGTGCCAGCCGGACGGTCAATGAGCAGTTCTTC.

CDR3 amino acids: CASSQVWGRGDEQYF. The CDR3 coding sequence is TGTGCCAGCAGCCAAGTTTGGGGAAGAGGCGACGAGCAGTACTTC. This chain connects TRBV14 to TRBJ2-7; D unresolved. From germline, CDR1 is SGHDN and CDR2 FVKESK. V was shortened by 1 base and J by 5 bases, with 15 bases between the two germline ends. The CDR3 runs to 15 residues.

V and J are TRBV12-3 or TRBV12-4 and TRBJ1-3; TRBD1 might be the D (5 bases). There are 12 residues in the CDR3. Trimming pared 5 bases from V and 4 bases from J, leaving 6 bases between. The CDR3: CASSRQGNTIYF. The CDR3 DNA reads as TGTGCCAGCAGTCGACAGGGAAACACCATATATTTT.

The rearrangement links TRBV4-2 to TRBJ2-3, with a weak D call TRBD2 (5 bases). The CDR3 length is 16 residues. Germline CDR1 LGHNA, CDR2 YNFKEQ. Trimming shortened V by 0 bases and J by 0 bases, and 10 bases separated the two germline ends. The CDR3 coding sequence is TGTGCCAGCAGCCAAGAATCAGCGGCGAGCACAGATACGCAGTATTTT. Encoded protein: CASSQESAASTDTQYF.

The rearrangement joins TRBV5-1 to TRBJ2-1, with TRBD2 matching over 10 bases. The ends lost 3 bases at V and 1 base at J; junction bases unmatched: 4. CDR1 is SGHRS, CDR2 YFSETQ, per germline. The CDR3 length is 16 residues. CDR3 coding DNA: TGCGCCAGCAGCTCCGGGACTAGCGCATCCTACAATGAGCAGTTCTTC. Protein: CASSSGTSASYNEQFF. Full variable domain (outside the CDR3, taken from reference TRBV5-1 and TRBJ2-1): KAGVTQTPRYLIKTRGQQVTLSCSPISGHRSVSWYQQTPGQGLQFLFEYFSETQRNKGNFPGRFSGRQFSNSRSEMNVSTLELGDSALYLCASSSGTSASYNEQFFGPGTRLTVL.

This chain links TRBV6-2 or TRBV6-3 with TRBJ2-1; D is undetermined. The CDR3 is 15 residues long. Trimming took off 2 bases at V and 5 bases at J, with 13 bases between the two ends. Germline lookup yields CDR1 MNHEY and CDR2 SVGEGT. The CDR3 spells CASSYPKTPHNEQFF. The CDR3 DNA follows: TGTGCCAGCAGTTACCCGAAAACTCCCCACAATGAGCAGTTCTTC.

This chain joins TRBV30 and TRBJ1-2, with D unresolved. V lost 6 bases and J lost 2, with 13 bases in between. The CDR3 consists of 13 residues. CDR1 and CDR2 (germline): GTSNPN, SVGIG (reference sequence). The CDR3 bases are TGTGCCTGTCTGCCCACAGAGAACTATGGCTACACCTTC. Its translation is CACLPTENYGYTF.

Here the CDR3 DNA reads TGTGCCAGCATTTGGGGACAGATCGCAACTAATGAAAAACTGTTTTTT. Translation: CASIWGQIATNEKLFF. The J gene is TRBJ1-4, the V gene TRBV21-1; TRBD1 was called by the table and not checked on the DNA. TRBV21-1 has pseudogene status. There are 16 residues in the CDR3.

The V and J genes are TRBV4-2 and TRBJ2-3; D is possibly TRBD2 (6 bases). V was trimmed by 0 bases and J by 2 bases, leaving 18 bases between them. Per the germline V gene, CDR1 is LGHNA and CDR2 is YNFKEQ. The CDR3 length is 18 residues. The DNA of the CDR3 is TGTGCCAGCAGCCAAGATGCGGGACCAGGGTGGGACACAGATACGCAGTATTTT. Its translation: CASSQDAGPGWDTDTQYF.

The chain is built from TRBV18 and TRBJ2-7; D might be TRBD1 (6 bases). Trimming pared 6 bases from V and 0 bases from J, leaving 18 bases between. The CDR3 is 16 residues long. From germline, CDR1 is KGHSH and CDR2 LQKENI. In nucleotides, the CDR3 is TGTGCCAGCTCCCCTCGGGGACACAGGAGCTCCTACGAGCAGTACTTC. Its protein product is CASSPRGHRSSYEQYF. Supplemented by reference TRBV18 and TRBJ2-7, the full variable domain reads NAGVMQNPRHLVRRRGQEARLRCSPMKGHSHVYWYRQLPEEGLKFMVYLQKENIIDESGMPKERFSAEFPKEGPSILRIQQVVRGDSAAYFCASSPRGHRSSYEQYFGPGTRLTVT.

CDR3 sequence (DNA): TGTGCCAGCAGCTACCAGCGGGGGGGCGGGGAGACCCAGTACTTC. It yields the protein CASSYQRGGGETQYF. The chain has TRBV7-2 and TRBJ2-5; 10 positions match TRBD2. Germline assignment: CDR1 SGHTA and CDR2 FQGNSA. The CDR3 spans 15 residues. The V segment lost 4 bases and the J segment 5 bases; nucleotides outside the gene matches: 7.